The sequence of this T cell receptor beta chain was determined in a study of post-analysis software for immune sequencing data. Sequencing libraries made from TCR beta cDNA carried unique molecular identifiers. TCRdb independently ran MiXCR on the PCR reads; one entry per CDR3 protein. The profile covers about 430,000 distinct CDR3 sequences, with approximately 38% appearing a single time and approximately 7.6% taken by the ten largest. Ten or more counts support this clonotype. This sequence originates from a girl aged 2-10 years with multiple sclerosis. Sequenced material: blood.

The CDR3 DNA reads as TGTGCCAGCAGCGCCGACAGCGGTGCAGAAGCTTTCTTT. This sequence encodes CASSADSGAEAFF. V and J are TRBV5-6 and TRBJ1-1, with D possibly matching TRBD1 (5 bases). The CDR3 has 13 amino acids. V was clipped by 4 bases and J by 8 bases, with 15 bases between them. Germline lookup yields CDR1 SGHDT and CDR2 YYEEEE.